This passage covers 18 T cell receptor beta chains from one sample sequenced in a study of cytomegalovirus exposure and HLA in healthy donors. With 60 Vbeta and 13 Jbeta primers, the PCR was carried out. Sequencing used immunoSEQ multiplex PCR; TCRdb keeps in-frame clones, though not all of them. This sample carries about 130,000 clones, roughly 79% of them seen once, and the ten largest clones take 2.7%. The source material was PBMCs. The receptors were sampled from a boy aged 2 to 9 in good health and CMV-seronegative.

The genes are TRBV19 and TRBJ2-4, with 7 bases aligning to TRBD1. This CDR3 is built from 17 residues. Germline V gene sequence: CDR1 LNHDA, CDR2 SQIVND (reference sequence). Trimming removed 1 base from V and 2 bases from J; junction bases left unmatched: 8. The CDR3 DNA sequence: TGTGCCAGTAGTATAGCGGTACAGGGACAGACCAAAAACATTCAGTACTTC. This translates into CASSIAVQGQTKNIQYF. Together with reference TRBV19 and TRBJ2-4, the CDR3 gives the full variable domain: DGGITQSPKYLFRKEGQNVTLSCEQNLNHDAMYWYRQDPGQGLRLIYYSQIVNDFQKGDIAEGYSVSREKKESFPLTVTSAQKNPTAFYLCASSIAVQGQTKNIQYFGAGTRLSVL.

The rearrangement links TRBV6-5 to TRBJ1-2; a possible D gene is TRBD1 (6 bases). Trimming removed 6 bases at V and 8 bases at J, with 22 bases between. Germline-derived CDR1 and CDR2 are MNHEY and SVGAGI. The CDR3 has 15 amino acids. The DNA of the CDR3 is TGTGCCAGCAGCTACCGCAGGGGTGGTTTTCGGGGCTACACCTTC. Protein sequence: CASSYRRGGFRGYTF.

In regard to this clone: The identical CDR3 is also encoded by other nucleotide sequences in the sample. This chain connects TRBV5-1 to TRBJ2-7; D uncertain. With 2 bases removed from V and 1 base from J, the gap between germline ends came to 19 bases. Germline CDR1 reads SGHRS; CDR2 reads YFSETQ. CDR3 length equals 17 residues. The CDR3 spells CASSLSPLSGLSYEQYV. As DNA, the CDR3 is TGCGCCAGCAGCTTATCCCCCCTAAGTGGGCTTTCCTACGAGCAGTACGTC.

The rearrangement joins TRBV13 to TRBJ1-4, with 9 bases that match TRBD1. CDR1 and CDR2 (germline): PRHDT, FYEKMQ (reference sequence). J was trimmed by 0 bases and V by 4 bases; bases with no gene match: 3. The CDR3 is made up of 16 amino acids. Here the CDR3 reads CASSSGTGTTNEKLFF. CDR3 nucleotide sequence: TGTGCCAGCAGCTCCGGGACAGGGACAACTAATGAAAAACTGTTTTTT.

This chain links TRBV6-5 with TRBJ2-1; D unresolved. The ends were cut back, 3 bases at V and 0 bases at J, with 9 bases in the middle. Germline values: CDR1 MNHEY, CDR2 SVGAGI. CDR3 length equals 15 residues. CDR3 amino acids: CASSYTSSSYNEQFF. DNA for the CDR3: TGTGCCAGCAGTTATACATCAAGCTCCTACAATGAGCAGTTCTTC.

The chain carries TRBV9 and TRBJ1-2; D possibly corresponds to TRBD1 (5 bases). This CDR3 is built from 12 residues. CDR1 and CDR2 (germline): SGDLS, YYNGEE. The V gene lost 4 bases and the J gene lost 7 bases, with 11 bases spanning the gap. CDR3 residues: CASSSGLAGYTF. DNA of the CDR3: TGTGCCAGCAGCTCAGGGCTTGCTGGCTACACCTTC. The full variable domain, rest sourced from reference TRBV9 and TRBJ1-2, is DSGVTQTPKHLITATGQRVTLRCSPRSGDLSVYWYQQSLDQGLQFLIQYYNGEERAKGNILERFSAQQFPDLHSELNLSSLELGDSALYFCASSSGLAGYTFGSGTRLTVV.

This clone was seen a few times. The gene calls are TRBV4-1 and TRBJ2-1, with D unclear. The CDR3 totals 13 residues. The V and J ends lost 2 bases and 3 bases respectively, with 5 bases between them. From germline, CDR1 is MGHRA and CDR2 YSYEKL. CDR3 in amino acids: CASSQPLYNEQFF. The CDR3 bases are TGCGCCAGCAGCCAACCACTCTACAATGAGCAGTTCTTC.

The chain couples TRBV5-4 to TRBJ1-1, with D maybe TRBD1 (6 bases). The CDR3 is made up of 15 amino acids. V gave up 5 bases and J gave up 1 base, with 15 bases separating them. Germline V CDR1 and CDR2: SGHNT, YYREEE (reference sequence). The CDR3 sequence: CASRRQGLANTEAFF. DNA for the CDR3: TGTGCCAGCAGGCGTCAGGGGTTGGCGAACACTGAAGCTTTCTTT.

This sequence joins TRBV2 and TRBJ2-3; a possible D gene is TRBD2 (6 bases). The V and J ends lost 7 bases and 6 bases respectively, with 11 bases between them. Germline CDR1 and CDR2: SNHLY and FYNNEI. The length of the CDR3 is 12 residues. CDR3 coding DNA: TGTGCCAGCAACGGAGGGAGTGATACGCAGTATTTT. Its protein is CASNGGSDTQYF.

The chain recombines TRBV6-6 with TRBJ1-1; D is possibly TRBD1 (5 bases). This CDR3 region has 13 residues. Trimming pared 2 bases from V and 4 bases from J, leaving 8 bases between. The germline V gene encodes CDR1 MNHNY and CDR2 SVGAGI (reference sequence). The CDR3 loop reads CASSYGAFTEAFF. CDR3 DNA sequence: TGTGCCAGCAGTTACGGGGCCTTCACTGAAGCTTTCTTT.

This clone occurred once. The chain is built from TRBV15 and TRBJ1-5, with 9 bases that match TRBD1. With V trimmed by 5 bases and J by 7 bases, 12 bases remained unmatched. Germline V gene data show CDR1 as LNHNV and CDR2 as YYDKDF (reference sequence). The CDR3 extends over 16 amino acids. The CDR3 loop is CATSRGQGLSIQPQHF. As DNA, the CDR3 is TGTGCCACCAGCCGGGGACAGGGTTTGAGTATACAGCCCCAGCATTTT.

This sequence joins TRBV7-6 and TRBJ2-7; 7 positions agree with TRBD2. This CDR3 has 13 residues. V gave up 1 base and J gave up 6 bases; unmatched junction bases: 3. Germline V gene data show CDR1 as SGHVS and CDR2 as FNYEAQ. In DNA form, the CDR3 reads TGTGCCAGCAGCTTAGGCAGGGAGGGCGAGCAGTACTTC. As protein: CASSLGREGEQYF.

This chain joins TRBV4-1 and TRBJ2-7, with D perhaps TRBD2 (5 bases). Trimming cost V 0 bases and J 2 bases, with 17 bases left between them. The germline V gene has CDR1 MGHRA and CDR2 YSYEKL. The CDR3 has 17 amino acids. CDR3 sequence (DNA): TGCGCCAGCAGCCAAGATATTCTAAGGAGGTCTCCCTACGAGCAGTACTTC. This encodes CASSQDILRRSPYEQYF.

This chain links TRBV2 with TRBJ2-4; weak D call: TRBD2 (5 bases). The CDR3 is made up of 18 amino acids. V dropped 4 bases and J dropped 0 bases, with 19 bases sitting between them. Germline V gene data show CDR1 as SNHLY and CDR2 as FYNNEI. In DNA, the CDR3 is TGTGCCAGCAGTGTAGGAGGACGCATGGGCATAGCCAAAAACATTCAGTACTTC. Residues: CASSVGGRMGIAKNIQYF.

The chain is built from TRBV7-9 and TRBJ2-3; TRBD2 matches at 8 bases. V shed 10 bases, J shed 5 bases, and the junction held 17 bases outside the gene matches. Germline V gives CDR1 SEHNR, CDR2 FQNEAQ (reference sequence). CDR3 length: 16 residues. The CDR3 sequence is CANQPLVAGSEDTQYF. The CDR3 DNA reads as TGTGCCAATCAGCCACTGGTAGCGGGATCCGAAGATACGCAGTATTTT.

The rearrangement uses TRBV6-5 and TRBJ1-5; 7 nucleotides match TRBD1. The CDR3 spans 15 residues. Germline V gene data show CDR1 as MNHEY and CDR2 as SVGAGI. The junction had 8 bases not matched to a gene; V was cut back by 5 bases and J by 4 bases. CDR3 protein: CASSPDRVRNQPQHF. CDR3 DNA: TGTGCCAGCAGTCCAGACAGGGTTCGGAATCAGCCCCAGCATTTT.

The V and J genes are TRBV6-5 and TRBJ1-1; TRBD1 is a possible D gene (5 bases). In germline, CDR1 is MNHEY, CDR2 SVGAGI. CDR3 length equals 15 residues. V lost 2 bases to trimming and J lost 5 bases, with 15 bases between them. This CDR3 is CASSYRGLVGTEAFF. The CDR3 nucleotides read TGTGCCAGCAGTTACAGGGGTCTTGTGGGGACTGAAGCTTTCTTT.

This chain links TRBV10-3 with TRBJ1-2, with D possibly matching TRBD1 (5 bases). Germline CDR1 is ENHRY and CDR2 is SYGVKD. CDR3 length: 15 residues. V was clipped by 3 bases and J by 4 bases, with 15 bases between them. In DNA, the CDR3 is TGTGCCATCAGTGATAAGGGGCGGGGGGGCTATGGCTACACCTTC. Protein: CAISDKGRGGYGYTF.